A single sample is the source of the 29 T cell receptor beta chains below, sequenced in a study of response to subunit inactivated influenza vaccine. TCRdb independently ran MiXCR on the RT-PCR reads; one entry per CDR3 protein. Counted here are some 500,000 distinct CDR3 sequences, 10% to 15% occurring once; the ten biggest clones make up about an eighth. The source material was PBMCs from blood, sampled more than 35 days after vaccination. These receptors were taken from a man between 45 and 60 years old who received an inactivated influenza vaccine.

V is TRBV29-1 and J is TRBJ2-3; 8 nucleotides match TRBD1. Germline trimming cut 1 base from V and 6 bases from J; bases unmatched to any gene: 12. CDR3 length equals 16 residues. Germline V lookup: CDR1 SQVTM, CDR2 ANQGSEA. The CDR3 DNA reads as TGCAGCGTTGAAGCGGACAGGGAGACGGAGGGGGATACGCAGTATTTT. Translating gives CSVEADRETEGDTQYF.

The sample holds many counts of this clonotype. CDR3 in DNA: TGCAGCGTTGGACCTGGGACCGCTCCCTCTGGAAACACCATATATTTT. Amino acid sequence: CSVGPGTAPSGNTIYF. The chain has TRBV29-1 and TRBJ1-3, with D perhaps matching TRBD1 (5 bases). V lost 4 bases and J 0 bases, leaving 16 bases between the germline ends. In germline, CDR1 is SQVTM, CDR2 ANQGSEA. The CDR3 is 16 amino acids.

This clonotype came up a few times. This chain joins TRBV29-1 and TRBJ2-2; 8 nucleotides agree with TRBD1. The V segment lost 1 base and the J segment 4 bases; nucleotides outside the gene matches: 5. The CDR3 extends over 15 amino acids. Per the germline V gene, CDR1 is SQVTM and CDR2 is ANQGSEA. CDR3 sequence: CSVEVLGQGTGELFF. The CDR3 DNA reads as TGCAGCGTTGAAGTCCTAGGACAGGGCACCGGGGAGCTGTTTTTT.

This clonotype was counted between two and nine times. V is TRBV20-1 and J is TRBJ1-6; D call uncertain. V lost 3 bases to trimming and J lost 10 bases, with 10 bases between them. This CDR3 spans 12 amino acids. Germline-derived CDR1 and CDR2 are DFQATT and SNEGSKA (reference sequence). The CDR3 spells CSASGLRSPLHF. CDR3 DNA: TGCAGTGCTAGTGGCCTTAGGTCACCCCTCCACTTT.

The genes are TRBV5-1 and TRBJ2-7, with D uncertain. Germline CDR1 reads SGHRS; CDR2 reads YFSETQ. The V end was cut by 4 bases, the J end by 0 bases, with 11 bases between. The CDR3 is 14 amino acids. This chain's CDR3 is CASSPETDSYEQYF. The CDR3 DNA reads as TGCGCCAGCAGCCCGGAGACGGACTCCTACGAGCAGTACTTC.

This clonotype has a handful of counts. The V call is TRBV20-1, the J call TRBJ1-1; tentative D call: TRBD1 (6 bases). CDR1 and CDR2 (germline): DFQATT, SNEGSKA (reference sequence). Trimming took off 8 bases at V and 0 bases at J, with 19 bases between the two ends. The CDR3 is 15 amino acids. In nucleotides, the CDR3 is TGCAGTCCCAATAAGAAACAGGGACTGAACACTGAAGCTTTCTTT. It specifies CSPNKKQGLNTEAFF.

This clonotype was observed a few times. The J gene is TRBJ1-2, the V gene TRBV9; D ambiguous. V was shortened by 4 bases and J by 4 bases, with 17 bases between the two germline ends. CDR1 and CDR2 (germline): SGDLS, YYNGEE. The CDR3 spans 15 residues. The DNA of the CDR3 is TGTGCCAGCAGCTTATCGTGGCGGGCGGCCTATGGCTACACCTTC. Protein product: CASSLSWRAAYGYTF. Supplemented by reference TRBV9 and TRBJ1-2, the full variable domain reads DSGVTQTPKHLITATGQRVTLRCSPRSGDLSVYWYQQSLDQGLQFLIQYYNGEERAKGNILERFSAQQFPDLHSELNLSSLELGDSALYFCASSLSWRAAYGYTFGSGTRLTVV.

This clonotype was recorded many times. V and J are TRBV11-2 and TRBJ2-7; 9 nucleotides agree with TRBD2. Germline V lookup: CDR1 SGHAT, CDR2 FQNNGV. V shed 3 bases and J 6 bases; nucleotides not matched to a gene: 6. This CDR3 comprises 14 residues. Here the CDR3 reads CASSFGGGAFEQYF. The CDR3 DNA follows: TGTGCCAGCAGCTTTGGCGGGGGGGCGTTCGAGCAGTACTTC.

This clonotype was counted only a few times. The chain has TRBV7-8 and TRBJ1-6, with TRBD1 as a possible D gene (5 bases). Germline assignment: CDR1 SGHVS and CDR2 FQNEAQ. The length of the CDR3 is 15 residues. The ends were cut back, 2 bases at V and 3 bases at J, with 8 bases in the middle. For the CDR3, the DNA is TGTGCCAGCAGCTTATCAGGGATCTATAATTCACCCCTCCACTTT. Protein: CASSLSGIYNSPLHF.

The chain links TRBV6-1 to TRBJ2-1; 12 bases are a match to TRBD2. The CDR3 extends over 15 amino acids. CDR1 is MNHNS, CDR2 SASEGT, per germline. The junction had 8 bases not matched to a gene; V was cut back by 6 bases and J by 8 bases. CDR3: CASSRTSGTGDEQFF. In DNA form, the CDR3 reads TGTGCCAGCAGCCGGACTAGCGGGACCGGGGATGAGCAGTTCTTC.

The CDR3 region is CASSDPGTGSELSGANVLTF. CDR3 nucleotides: TGTGCCAGCAGTGACCCAGGGACAGGGAGTGAACTGTCTGGGGCCAACGTCCTGACTTTC. The chain combines TRBV2 with TRBJ2-6; 9 bases are a match to TRBD1. The CDR3 runs to 20 residues. Unmatched junction bases numbered 13, after V lost 3 bases and J lost 1 base. From germline, CDR1 is SNHLY and CDR2 FYNNEI.

This clonotype was detected many times. V usage is TRBV7-2 and J usage is TRBJ2-5; D is ambiguous. The CDR3 totals 13 residues. Germline CDR1 and CDR2: SGHTA and FQGNSA. V shed 5 bases and J shed 9 bases, with 16 bases lying between them. Written as DNA, the CDR3 is TGTGCCAGCAGCCCCCGTCCCAAGGCGTCCCAGTACTTC. Translating it yields CASSPRPKASQYF.

This clonotype was detected only a few times. This chain uses TRBV7-8 with TRBJ1-1, with 9 bases that match TRBD1. Germline V gene data show CDR1 as SGHVS and CDR2 as FQNEAQ. The CDR3 covers 17 residues. J lost 4 bases, V lost 4 bases, and 13 bases had no gene match. This CDR3 is CASSSRRRGQGGTEAFF. For the CDR3, the DNA is TGTGCCAGCAGCTCCAGGCGACGGGGACAGGGTGGCACTGAAGCTTTCTTT.

This clonotype was detected only a few times. The chain uses TRBV27 and TRBJ2-1; D could derive from TRBD1 or TRBD2 (7 bases each). Trimming stripped 8 bases from V and 1 base from J, with 27 bases between. Per the germline V gene, CDR1 is MNHEY and CDR2 is SMNVEV (reference sequence). The CDR3 extends over 19 amino acids. The CDR3 region is CASSRWQGGGLESYNEQFF. The CDR3 nucleotides are TGTGCCAGCTCCCGCTGGCAGGGAGGGGGCTTGGAATCCTACAATGAGCAGTTCTTC.

This sequence joins TRBV20-1 and TRBJ2-7; 8 bases are shared with TRBD1. The CDR3 runs to 14 residues. The V and J ends lost 6 bases and 7 bases, in that order; junction bases with no gene match: 14. CDR1 and CDR2 (germline): DFQATT, SNEGSKA (reference sequence). CDR3 amino acids: CSARTGTGGWEQYF. CDR3 bases: TGCAGTGCAAGAACCGGGACAGGAGGTTGGGAGCAGTACTTC.

The rearrangement joins TRBV11-2 to TRBJ2-7, with 12 nucleotides matching TRBD2. V trimming: 2 bases; J trimming: 0 bases; junction bases outside the gene matches: 5. The germline gives CDR1 SGHAT, CDR2 FQNNGV. The CDR3 loop spans 17 amino acids. This CDR3 is CASSLMPGLAGSYEQYF. The CDR3 DNA follows: TGTGCCAGCAGCTTAATGCCGGGACTAGCGGGCTCCTACGAGCAGTACTTC.

V usage is TRBV12-3 or TRBV12-4 and J usage is TRBJ1-5; 7 nucleotides line up with TRBD1. This CDR3 spans 15 amino acids. Unmatched junction bases numbered 10, after V lost 7 bases and J lost 4 bases. This CDR3 is CASTPTGTENQPQHF. The DNA for the CDR3 is TGTGCCAGCACCCCAACCGGGACAGAGAATCAGCCCCAGCATTTT.

This clonotype has just a few counts. This chain connects TRBV20-1 to TRBJ2-7, with no clear D. Germline V gives CDR1 DFQATT, CDR2 SNEGSKA (reference sequence). This CDR3 contains 12 residues. V was clipped by 3 bases and J by 2 bases, with 8 bases between them. The CDR3 bases are TGCAGTGCTAGTCCCTCCACCTACGAGCAGTACTTC. It codes for CSASPSTYEQYF.

J is TRBJ2-1 and V is TRBV2, with D perhaps TRBD1 or TRBD2 (5 bases each). The V end lost 3 bases, the J end lost 2 bases, and 14 bases lay between the germline ends. Germline CDR1 SNHLY, CDR2 FYNNEI. The CDR3 covers 16 residues. The CDR3 nucleotides read TGTGCCAGCAGTGATAGGGGAGAACCACCCTACAATGAGCAGTTCTTC. This encodes CASSDRGEPPYNEQFF.

The genes are TRBV5-5 and TRBJ2-7; 8 bases align to TRBD2. CDR1 is SGHKS, CDR2 YYEKEE, per germline (reference sequence). Losses at the gene ends were 3 bases for V and 4 bases for J; bases not matched to a gene: 9. The CDR3 is 15 residues long. This CDR3 is CASSYAPGLGYEQYF. CDR3 DNA: TGTGCCAGCAGCTACGCTCCGGGACTAGGTTACGAGCAGTACTTC.

The chain uses TRBV7-6 and TRBJ2-7; D is unclear. The CDR3 spans 12 residues. Germline V gives CDR1 SGHVS, CDR2 FNYEAQ. With 8 bases removed from V and 3 bases from J, the gap between germline ends came to 11 bases. DNA of the CDR3: TGTGCCAGCGCTCCAGGAAGCTACGAGCAGTACTTC. It specifies CASAPGSYEQYF.

This clonotype occurred a few times. The rearrangement uses TRBV7-9 and TRBJ2-7; TRBD2 is a possible D gene (6 bases). Trimming took off 5 bases at V and 6 bases at J, with 23 bases between the two ends. The CDR3 length is 16 residues. Per the germline V gene, CDR1 is SEHNR and CDR2 is FQNEAQ (reference sequence). CDR3 bases: TGTGCCAGCAGCATCGTAGCCGGGACTGCCTCCCGCGAGCAGTACTTC. Translating gives CASSIVAGTASREQYF. Full variable domain (outside the CDR3, taken from reference TRBV7-9 and TRBJ2-7): DTGVSQNPRHKITKRGQNVTFRCDPISEHNRLYWYRQTLGQGPEFLTYFQNEAQLEKSRLLSDRFSAERPKGSFSTLEIQRTEQGDSAMYLCASSIVAGTASREQYFGPGTRLTVT.

This clonotype appeared a few times. This chain joins TRBV11-2 and TRBJ2-1; D not certain. CDR3 length: 13 amino acids. Germline assignment: CDR1 SGHAT and CDR2 FQNNGV. V was clipped by 1 base and J by 6 bases, with 7 bases between them. CDR3 region: CASSLARVNEQFF. DNA of the CDR3: TGTGCCAGCAGCTTAGCACGAGTCAATGAGCAGTTCTTC. The entire variable domain, with the rest obtained from reference TRBV11-2 and TRBJ2-1, is as follows: EAGVAQSPRYKIIEKRQSVAFWCNPISGHATLYWYQQILGQGPKLLIQFQNNGVVDDSQLPKDRFSAERLKGVDSTLKIQPAKLEDSAVYLCASSLARVNEQFFGPGTRLTVL.

A few counts support this clonotype. V gene TRBV5-1 combines with J gene TRBJ2-7; 13 nucleotides match TRBD2. Germline CDR1 reads SGHRS; CDR2 reads YFSETQ. The CDR3 contains 18 residues. The V and J ends lost 2 bases and 0 bases, in that order; junction bases with no gene match: 8. The CDR3 DNA sequence: TGCGCCAGCAGCTTTTTTTCCGGGACTAGCGGGATCTCCTACGAGCAGTACTTC. It specifies CASSFFSGTSGISYEQYF.

This clonotype was seen a handful of times. This chain connects TRBV7-2 to TRBJ2-1; 12 positions match TRBD2. CDR3 size: 14 residues. Germline CDR1 reads SGHTA; CDR2 reads FQGNSA. V was pared by 4 bases and J by 9 bases, with 4 bases of the junction left unmatched. DNA for the CDR3: TGTGCCAGCAGCTCTAGCGGGGGGGTAGGTGAGCAGTTCTTC. This translates into CASSSSGGVGEQFF.

This clonotype occurred a few times. The chain recombines TRBV27 with TRBJ2-1; 11 nucleotides align to TRBD2. The CDR3 contains 16 residues. Germline CDR1 and CDR2: MNHEY and SMNVEV (reference sequence). V shed 3 bases, J shed 9 bases, and the junction held 10 bases outside the gene matches. CDR3 DNA sequence: TGTGCCAGCAGTTTCCAGACTAGCGGGGCATCCACTGAGCAGTTCTTC. Its protein is CASSFQTSGASTEQFF.

This clonotype occurred a few times. This chain joins TRBV11-2 and TRBJ2-3; 9 bases match TRBD2. CDR3 length: 19 residues. The V segment lost 1 base and the J segment 2 bases; nucleotides outside the gene matches: 13. Germline CDR1 SGHAT, CDR2 FQNNGV. In DNA, the CDR3 is TGTGCCAGCAGCTTAGTGTACTTGCGGGGGGGTGGTAACACAGATACGCAGTATTTT. It yields the protein CASSLVYLRGGGNTDTQYF.

This clonotype has a count of ten or more. The chain links TRBV10-3 to TRBJ2-7; no reliable D call. The germline V gene has CDR1 ENHRY and CDR2 SYGVKD. There are 12 residues in the CDR3. V was trimmed by 3 bases and J by 1 base, leaving 4 bases between them. In DNA, the CDR3 is TGTGCCATCAGTGACCAGTCCTACGAGCAGTACTTC. Translated: CAISDQSYEQYF.

This clonotype has just a few counts. The chain carries TRBV4-2 and TRBJ2-7; 9 nucleotides line up with TRBD2. CDR1 LGHNA and CDR2 YNFKEQ come from the germline V gene. This CDR3 has 17 residues. Trimming removed 4 bases from V and 2 bases from J; junction bases left unmatched: 12. CDR3 region: CASSPELAGGPPYEQYF. The CDR3 coding sequence is TGTGCCAGCAGCCCCGAACTTGCGGGAGGGCCGCCCTACGAGCAGTACTTC.